A single sample is the source of the 5 T cell receptor beta chains below, sequenced in a study of a mutant IDH1 vaccine in newly diagnosed glioma. Time point described: baseline, week 1 (first vaccination visit). The treatment denotes: pre-vaccination baseline after standard-of-care therapy. The protocol was immunoSEQ multiplex PCR, while the TCRdb copy is restricted to in-frame clones and leaves out a portion. This table holds 70,000 or so clones, about 83% found once. Sequencing used peripheral blood mononuclear cells (PBMCs), obtained from a glioma patient treated with radiotherapy, temozolomide or both. These TCRs come from a woman aged 18-35 years with glioma. Some clones in this sample may be carry-over from other donors' samples.

The gene calls are TRBV5-1 and TRBJ2-7; TRBD1 agrees at 10 bases. The CDR3 has 15 residues. Germline loops: CDR1 SGHRS, CDR2 YFSETQ. V dropped 4 bases and J dropped 7; count of bases not matched to a gene: 11. The CDR3 is CASSAGTGVGGEQYF. CDR3 in DNA: TGCGCCAGCAGCGCTGGGACAGGGGTGGGTGGGGAGCAGTACTTC.

The V gene is TRBV6-5, the J gene TRBJ2-2, with 8 nucleotides matching TRBD1. Germline V gene sequence: CDR1 MNHEY, CDR2 SVGAGI. The CDR3 spans 15 residues. The trim removed 6 bases at V and 6 bases at J, leaving 9 bases unmatched. The DNA of the CDR3 is TGTGCCAGCAGAGCCGGGACAGGAGTTCCCGGGGAGCTGTTTTTT. Encoded protein: CASRAGTGVPGELFF.

The chain employs TRBV4-2 and TRBJ2-3, with a weak D call TRBD2 (6 bases). The CDR3 spans 16 residues. V lost 3 bases and J lost 3, with 16 bases in between. Germline V gene lookup returns CDR1 LGHNA and CDR2 YNFKEQ. The CDR3 loop is CASSQGGEMGTDTQYF. The CDR3 DNA reads as TGTGCCAGCAGCCAGGGGGGTGAGATGGGGACAGATACGCAGTATTTT.

This chain joins TRBV6-6 and TRBJ2-5; perhaps TRBD2 as D (6 bases). V gave up 6 bases and J gave up 2 bases, with 7 bases separating them. CDR3 length: 12 residues. CDR1 is MNHNY, CDR2 SVGAGI, per germline (reference sequence). The CDR3 sequence is CASSGLQETQYF. The CDR3 DNA follows: TGTGCCAGCAGCGGACTACAAGAGACCCAGTACTTC.

The gene calls are TRBV7-9 and TRBJ2-3; D gene uncertain. Germline V lookup: CDR1 SEHNR, CDR2 FQNEAQ (reference sequence). The V end was cut by 4 bases, the J end by 0 bases, with 11 bases between. This CDR3 region has 15 residues. Here the CDR3 reads CASSSSQGSTDTQYF. CDR3 nucleotides: TGTGCCAGCAGCTCCAGCCAAGGGAGCACAGATACGCAGTATTTT.